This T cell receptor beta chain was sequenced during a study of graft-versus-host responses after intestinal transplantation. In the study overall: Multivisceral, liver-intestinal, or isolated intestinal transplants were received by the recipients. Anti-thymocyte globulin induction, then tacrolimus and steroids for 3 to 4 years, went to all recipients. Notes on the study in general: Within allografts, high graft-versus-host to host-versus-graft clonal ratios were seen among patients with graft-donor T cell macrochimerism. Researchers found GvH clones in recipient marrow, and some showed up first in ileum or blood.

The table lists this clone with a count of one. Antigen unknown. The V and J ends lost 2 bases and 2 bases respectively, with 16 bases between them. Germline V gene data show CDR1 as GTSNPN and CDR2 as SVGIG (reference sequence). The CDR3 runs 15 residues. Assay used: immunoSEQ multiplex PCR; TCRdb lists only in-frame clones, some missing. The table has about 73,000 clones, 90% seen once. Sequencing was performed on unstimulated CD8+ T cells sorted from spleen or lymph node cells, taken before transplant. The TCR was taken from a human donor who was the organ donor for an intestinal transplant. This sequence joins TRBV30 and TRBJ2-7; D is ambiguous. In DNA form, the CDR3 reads TGTGCCTGGAGTAGAATAGGAGATCTGACCTACGAGCAGTACGTC. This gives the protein CAWSRIGDLTYEQYV.